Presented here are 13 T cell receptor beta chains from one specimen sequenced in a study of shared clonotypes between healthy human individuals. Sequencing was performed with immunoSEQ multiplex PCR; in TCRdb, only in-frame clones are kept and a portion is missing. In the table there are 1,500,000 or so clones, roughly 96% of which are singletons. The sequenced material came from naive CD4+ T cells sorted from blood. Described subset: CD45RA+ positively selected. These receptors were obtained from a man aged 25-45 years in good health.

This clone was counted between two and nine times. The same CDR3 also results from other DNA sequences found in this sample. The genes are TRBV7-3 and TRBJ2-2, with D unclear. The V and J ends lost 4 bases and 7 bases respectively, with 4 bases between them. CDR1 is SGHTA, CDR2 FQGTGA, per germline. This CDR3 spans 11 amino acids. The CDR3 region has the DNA TGTGCCAGCAGCTCCGGCGGGGAGCTGTTTTTT. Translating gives CASSSGGELFF. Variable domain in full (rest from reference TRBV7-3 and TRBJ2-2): GAGVSQTPSNKVTEKGKYVELRCDPISGHTALYWYRQSLGQGPEFLIYFQGTGAADDSGLPNDRFFAVRPEGSVSTLKIQRTERGDSAVYLCASSSGGELFFGEGSRLTVL.

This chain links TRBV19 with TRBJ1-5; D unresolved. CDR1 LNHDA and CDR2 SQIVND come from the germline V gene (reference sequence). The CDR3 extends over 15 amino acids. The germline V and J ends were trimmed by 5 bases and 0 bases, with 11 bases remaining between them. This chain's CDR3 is CASSPTWSSNQPQHF. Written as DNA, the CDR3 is TGTGCCAGTAGTCCTACCTGGAGTAGCAATCAGCCCCAGCATTTT.

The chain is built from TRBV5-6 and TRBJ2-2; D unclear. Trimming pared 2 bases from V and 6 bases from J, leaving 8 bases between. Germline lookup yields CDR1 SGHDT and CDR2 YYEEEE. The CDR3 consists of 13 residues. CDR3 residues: CASSLSQPGELFF. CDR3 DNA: TGTGCCAGCAGCTTAAGCCAGCCCGGGGAGCTGTTTTTT.

This CDR3 is CASSVSGMNTEAFF. The CDR3 DNA reads as TGTGCCAGCAGTGTGTCCGGCATGAACACTGAAGCTTTCTTT. The chain employs TRBV6-1 and TRBJ1-1; D gene uncertain. Germline V gene lookup returns CDR1 MNHNS and CDR2 SASEGT. The length of the CDR3 is 14 residues. Trimming took 4 bases from V and 0 from J, leaving 9 bases between them.

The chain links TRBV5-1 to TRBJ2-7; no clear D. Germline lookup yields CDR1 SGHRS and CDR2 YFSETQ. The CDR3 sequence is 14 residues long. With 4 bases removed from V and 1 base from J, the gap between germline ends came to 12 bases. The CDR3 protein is CASSPDGRSYEQYF. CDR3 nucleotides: TGCGCCAGCAGCCCCGACGGCAGGTCCTACGAGCAGTACTTC.

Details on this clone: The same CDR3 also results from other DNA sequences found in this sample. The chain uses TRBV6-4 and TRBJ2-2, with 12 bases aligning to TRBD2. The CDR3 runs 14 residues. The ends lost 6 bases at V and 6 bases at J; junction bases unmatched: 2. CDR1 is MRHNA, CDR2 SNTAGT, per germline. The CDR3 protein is CASSGLAGSGELFF. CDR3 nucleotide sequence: TGTGCCAGCAGCGGACTAGCGGGATCCGGGGAGCTGTTTTTT.

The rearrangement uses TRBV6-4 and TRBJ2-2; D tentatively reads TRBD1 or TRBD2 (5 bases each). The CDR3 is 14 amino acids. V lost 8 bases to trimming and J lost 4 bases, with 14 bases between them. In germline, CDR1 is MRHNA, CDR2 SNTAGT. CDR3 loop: CASQTSGGTGELFF. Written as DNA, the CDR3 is TGTGCCAGCCAAACCTCTGGGGGCACCGGGGAGCTGTTTTTT.

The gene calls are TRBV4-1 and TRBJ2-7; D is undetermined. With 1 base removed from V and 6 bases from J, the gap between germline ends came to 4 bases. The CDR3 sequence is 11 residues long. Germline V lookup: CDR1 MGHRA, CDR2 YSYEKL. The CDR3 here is CASSQATEQYF. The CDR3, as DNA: TGCGCCAGCAGCCAAGCTACCGAGCAGTACTTC.

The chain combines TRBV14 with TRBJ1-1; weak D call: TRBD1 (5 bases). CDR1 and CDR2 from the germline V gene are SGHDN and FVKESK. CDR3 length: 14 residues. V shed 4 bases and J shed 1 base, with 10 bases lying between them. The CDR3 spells CASSLGPWNTEAFF. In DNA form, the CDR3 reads TGTGCCAGCAGCCTGGGGCCATGGAACACTGAAGCTTTCTTT.

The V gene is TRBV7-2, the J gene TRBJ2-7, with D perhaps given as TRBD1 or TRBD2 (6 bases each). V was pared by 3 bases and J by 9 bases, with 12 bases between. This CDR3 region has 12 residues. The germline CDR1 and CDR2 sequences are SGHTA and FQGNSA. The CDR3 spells CASSLEGGAQYF. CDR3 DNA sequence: TGTGCCAGCAGCTTGGAGGGGGGCGCGCAGTACTTC.

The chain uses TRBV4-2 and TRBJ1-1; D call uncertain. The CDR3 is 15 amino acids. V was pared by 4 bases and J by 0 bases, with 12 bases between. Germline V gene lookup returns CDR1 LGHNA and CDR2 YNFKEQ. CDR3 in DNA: TGTGCCAGCAGCCGAGGACTGGAAATGAACACTGAAGCTTTCTTT. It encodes CASSRGLEMNTEAFF.

CDR3 DNA sequence: TGTGCCAGCAGTTTCCCCGACAGAGATCACTATGGCTACACCTTC. It encodes CASSFPDRDHYGYTF. The V gene is TRBV28, the J gene TRBJ1-2, with a possible D match to TRBD1 (5 bases). CDR1 and CDR2 (germline): MDHEN, SYDVKM. The CDR3 extends over 15 amino acids. V was cut by 3 bases and J by 3 bases, with 14 bases left in between.

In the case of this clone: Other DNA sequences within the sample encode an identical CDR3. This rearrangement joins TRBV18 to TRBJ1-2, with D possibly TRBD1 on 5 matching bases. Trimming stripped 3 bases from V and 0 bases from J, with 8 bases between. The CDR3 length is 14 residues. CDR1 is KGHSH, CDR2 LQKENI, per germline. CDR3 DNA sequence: TGTGCCAGCTCACCGCGGGGGACTAACTATGGCTACACCTTC. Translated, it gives CASSPRGTNYGYTF.